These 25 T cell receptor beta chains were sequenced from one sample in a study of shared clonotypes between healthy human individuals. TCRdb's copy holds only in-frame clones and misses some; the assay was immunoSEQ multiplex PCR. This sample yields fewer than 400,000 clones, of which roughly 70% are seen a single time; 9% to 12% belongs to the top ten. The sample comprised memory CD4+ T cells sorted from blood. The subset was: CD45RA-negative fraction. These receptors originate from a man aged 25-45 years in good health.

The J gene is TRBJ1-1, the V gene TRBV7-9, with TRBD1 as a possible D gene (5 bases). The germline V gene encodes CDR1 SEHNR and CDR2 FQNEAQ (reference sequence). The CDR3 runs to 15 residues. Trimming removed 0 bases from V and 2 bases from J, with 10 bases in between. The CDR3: CASSLAAQGNTEAFF. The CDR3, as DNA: TGTGCCAGCAGCTTAGCGGCGCAGGGAAACACTGAAGCTTTCTTT. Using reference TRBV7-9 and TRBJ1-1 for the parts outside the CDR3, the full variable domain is DTGVSQNPRHKITKRGQNVTFRCDPISEHNRLYWYRQTLGQGPEFLTYFQNEAQLEKSRLLSDRFSAERPKGSFSTLEIQRTEQGDSAMYLCASSLAAQGNTEAFFGQGTRLTVV.

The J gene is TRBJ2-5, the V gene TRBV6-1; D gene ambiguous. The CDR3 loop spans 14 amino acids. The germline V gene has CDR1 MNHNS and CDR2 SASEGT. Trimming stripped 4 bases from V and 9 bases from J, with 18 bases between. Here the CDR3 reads CASSARGSLVPQYF. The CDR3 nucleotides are TGTGCCAGCAGTGCGCGTGGCTCCTTGGTTCCCCAGTACTTC.

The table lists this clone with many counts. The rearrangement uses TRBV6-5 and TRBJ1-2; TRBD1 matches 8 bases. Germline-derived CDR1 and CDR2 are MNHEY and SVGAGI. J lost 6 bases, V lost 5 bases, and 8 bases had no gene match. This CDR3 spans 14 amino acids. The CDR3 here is CASSPQGARNGYTF. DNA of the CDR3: TGTGCCAGCAGTCCTCAGGGGGCACGGAATGGCTACACCTTC.

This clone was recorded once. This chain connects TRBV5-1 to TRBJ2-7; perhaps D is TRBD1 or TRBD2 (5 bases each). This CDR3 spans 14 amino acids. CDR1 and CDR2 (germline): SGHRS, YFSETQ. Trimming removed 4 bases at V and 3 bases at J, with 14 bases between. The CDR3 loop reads CASSPRDEGYEQYF. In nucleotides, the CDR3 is TGCGCCAGCAGCCCAAGGGACGAAGGCTACGAGCAGTACTTC. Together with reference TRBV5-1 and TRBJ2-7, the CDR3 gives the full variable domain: KAGVTQTPRYLIKTRGQQVTLSCSPISGHRSVSWYQQTPGQGLQFLFEYFSETQRNKGNFPGRFSGRQFSNSRSEMNVSTLELGDSALYLCASSPRDEGYEQYFGPGTRLTVT.

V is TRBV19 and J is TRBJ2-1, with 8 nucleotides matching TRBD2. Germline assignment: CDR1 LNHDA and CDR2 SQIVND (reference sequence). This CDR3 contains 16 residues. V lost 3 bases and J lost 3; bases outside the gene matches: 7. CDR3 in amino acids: CASSMDTGTSYNEQFF. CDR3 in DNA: TGTGCCAGTAGTATGGACACCGGGACTAGCTACAATGAGCAGTTCTTC.

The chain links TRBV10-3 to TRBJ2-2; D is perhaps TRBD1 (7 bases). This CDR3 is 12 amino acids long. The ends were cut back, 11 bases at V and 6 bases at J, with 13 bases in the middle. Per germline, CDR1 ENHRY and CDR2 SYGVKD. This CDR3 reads CAFRGTAGELFF. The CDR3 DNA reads TGTGCCTTCCGGGGGACAGCCGGGGAGCTGTTTTTT.

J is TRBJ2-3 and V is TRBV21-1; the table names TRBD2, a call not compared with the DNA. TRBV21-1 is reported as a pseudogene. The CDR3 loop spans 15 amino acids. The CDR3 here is CASSKGPTSSDTQYF. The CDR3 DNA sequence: TGTGCCAGCAGCAAAGGCCCGACTAGTTCAGATACGCAGTATTTT.

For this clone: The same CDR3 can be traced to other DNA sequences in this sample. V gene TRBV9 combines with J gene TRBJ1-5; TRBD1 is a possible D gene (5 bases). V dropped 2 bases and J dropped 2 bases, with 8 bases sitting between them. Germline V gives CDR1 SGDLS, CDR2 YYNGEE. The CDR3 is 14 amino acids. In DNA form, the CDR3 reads TGTGCCAGCAGCGTGGAAGGGGGCAATCAGCCCCAGCATTTT. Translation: CASSVEGGNQPQHF.

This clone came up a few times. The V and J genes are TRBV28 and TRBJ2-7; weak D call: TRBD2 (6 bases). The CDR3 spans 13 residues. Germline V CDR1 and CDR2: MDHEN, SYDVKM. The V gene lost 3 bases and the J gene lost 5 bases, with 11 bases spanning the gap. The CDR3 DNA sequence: TGTGCCAGCAGTTTCACGGGAGCAGACGAGCAGTACTTC. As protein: CASSFTGADEQYF.

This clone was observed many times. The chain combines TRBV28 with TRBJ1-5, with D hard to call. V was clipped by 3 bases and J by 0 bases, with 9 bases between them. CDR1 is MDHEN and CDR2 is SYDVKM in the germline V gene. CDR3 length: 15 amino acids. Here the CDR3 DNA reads TGTGCCAGCAGTTTTAACCGCCTTAGCAATCAGCCCCAGCATTTT. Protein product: CASSFNRLSNQPQHF.

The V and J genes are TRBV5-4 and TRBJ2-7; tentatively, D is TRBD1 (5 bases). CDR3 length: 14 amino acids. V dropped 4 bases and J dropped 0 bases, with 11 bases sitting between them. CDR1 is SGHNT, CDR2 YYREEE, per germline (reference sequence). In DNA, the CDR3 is TGTGCCAGCAGCCCGAGACAGTCCTCCTACGAGCAGTACTTC. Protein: CASSPRQSSYEQYF.

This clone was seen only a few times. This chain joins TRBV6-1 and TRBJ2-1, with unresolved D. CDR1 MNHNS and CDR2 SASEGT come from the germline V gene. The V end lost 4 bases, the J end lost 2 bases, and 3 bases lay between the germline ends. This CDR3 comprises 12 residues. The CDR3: CASSVAYNEQFF. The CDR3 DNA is TGTGCCAGCAGTGTGGCCTACAATGAGCAGTTCTTC.

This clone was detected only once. The CDR3 coding sequence is TGCAGCGTTGAAGGGACAGGGGAGAGCACAGATACGCAGTATTTT. Translation gives CSVEGTGESTDTQYF. V usage is TRBV29-1 and J usage is TRBJ2-3, with 9 bases lining up with TRBD1. The V gene end was trimmed by 1 base and the J gene end by 0 bases; junction bases not matched to a gene: 2. This CDR3 comprises 15 residues. The germline gives CDR1 SQVTM, CDR2 ANQGSEA.

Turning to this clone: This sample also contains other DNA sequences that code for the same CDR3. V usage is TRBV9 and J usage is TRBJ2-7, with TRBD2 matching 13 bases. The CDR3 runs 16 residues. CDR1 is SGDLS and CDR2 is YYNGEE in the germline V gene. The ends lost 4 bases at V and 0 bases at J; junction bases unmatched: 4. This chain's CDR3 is CASSPRTSGSSYEQYF. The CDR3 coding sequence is TGTGCCAGCAGCCCTCGGACTAGCGGGAGCTCCTACGAGCAGTACTTC.

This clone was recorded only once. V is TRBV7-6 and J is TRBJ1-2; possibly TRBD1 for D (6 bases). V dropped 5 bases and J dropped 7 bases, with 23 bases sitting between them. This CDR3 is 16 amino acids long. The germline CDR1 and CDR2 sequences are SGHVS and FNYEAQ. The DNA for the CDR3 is TGTGCCAGCAGCGAAACACCAAACCCAGGGGAGAGTGGCTACACCTTC. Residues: CASSETPNPGESGYTF.

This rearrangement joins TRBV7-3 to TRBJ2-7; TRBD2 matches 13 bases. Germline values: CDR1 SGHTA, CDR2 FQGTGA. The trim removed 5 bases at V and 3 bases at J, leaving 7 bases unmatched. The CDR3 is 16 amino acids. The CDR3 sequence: CASSPGLAGRDYEQYF. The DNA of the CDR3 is TGTGCCAGCAGCCCGGGACTAGCGGGGAGGGACTACGAGCAGTACTTC.

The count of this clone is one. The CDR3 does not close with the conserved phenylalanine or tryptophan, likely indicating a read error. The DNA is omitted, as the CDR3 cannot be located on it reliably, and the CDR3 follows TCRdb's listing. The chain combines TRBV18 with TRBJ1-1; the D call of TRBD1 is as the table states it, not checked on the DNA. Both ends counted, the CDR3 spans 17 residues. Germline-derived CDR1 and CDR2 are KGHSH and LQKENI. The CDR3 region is CASSPTLKPGQGAPLPL.

For the CDR3, the DNA is TGTGCCAGCAGCCCGCAAACAATTTCGGGAAAACTGTTTTTT. It yields the protein CASSPQTISGKLFF. V and J are TRBV7-9 and TRBJ1-4; the D is unclear. V shed 5 bases and J shed 10 bases, with 17 bases lying between them. Germline values: CDR1 SEHNR, CDR2 FQNEAQ (reference sequence). This CDR3 comprises 14 residues.

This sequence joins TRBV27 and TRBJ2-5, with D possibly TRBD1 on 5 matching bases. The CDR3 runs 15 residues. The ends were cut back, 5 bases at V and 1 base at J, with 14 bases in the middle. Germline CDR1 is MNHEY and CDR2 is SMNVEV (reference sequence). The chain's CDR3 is CASSPRQPTQETQYF. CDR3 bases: TGTGCCAGCAGTCCCCGACAGCCAACCCAAGAGACCCAGTACTTC.

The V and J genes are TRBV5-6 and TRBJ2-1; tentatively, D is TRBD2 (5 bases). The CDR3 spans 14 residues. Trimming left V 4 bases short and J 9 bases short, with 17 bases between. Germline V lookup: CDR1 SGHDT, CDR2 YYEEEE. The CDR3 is CASSNKRFGIEQFF. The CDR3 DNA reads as TGTGCCAGCAGCAACAAACGATTCGGGATTGAGCAGTTCTTC.

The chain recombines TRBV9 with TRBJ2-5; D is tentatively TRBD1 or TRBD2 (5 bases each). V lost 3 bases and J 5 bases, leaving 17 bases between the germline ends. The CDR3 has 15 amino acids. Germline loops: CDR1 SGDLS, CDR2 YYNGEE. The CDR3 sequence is CASSARDGSWETQYF. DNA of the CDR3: TGTGCCAGCAGCGCCCGGGACGGCTCTTGGGAGACCCAGTACTTC. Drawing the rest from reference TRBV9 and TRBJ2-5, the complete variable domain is DSGVTQTPKHLITATGQRVTLRCSPRSGDLSVYWYQQSLDQGLQFLIQYYNGEERAKGNILERFSAQQFPDLHSELNLSSLELGDSALYFCASSARDGSWETQYFGPGTRLLVL.

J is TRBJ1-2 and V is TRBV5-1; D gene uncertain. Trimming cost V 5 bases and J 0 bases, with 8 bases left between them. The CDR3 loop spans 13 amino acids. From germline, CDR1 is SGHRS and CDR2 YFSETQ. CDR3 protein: CASRPSTNYGYTF. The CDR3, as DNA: TGCGCCAGCAGGCCCTCGACTAACTATGGCTACACCTTC.

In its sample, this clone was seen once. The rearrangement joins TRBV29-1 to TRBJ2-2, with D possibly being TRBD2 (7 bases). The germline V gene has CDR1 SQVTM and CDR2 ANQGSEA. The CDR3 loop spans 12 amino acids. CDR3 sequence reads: CTAGANPGELFF. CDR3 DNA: TGCACGGCGGGGGCGAATCCCGGGGAGCTGTTTTTT.

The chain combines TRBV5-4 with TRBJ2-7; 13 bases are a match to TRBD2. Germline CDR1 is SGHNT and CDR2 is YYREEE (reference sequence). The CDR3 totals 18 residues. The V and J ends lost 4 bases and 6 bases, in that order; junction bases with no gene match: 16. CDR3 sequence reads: CASSLRTSGGSRRGEQYF. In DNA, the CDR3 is TGTGCCAGCAGCCTCCGGACTAGCGGGGGCTCCCGGAGGGGCGAGCAGTACTTC.

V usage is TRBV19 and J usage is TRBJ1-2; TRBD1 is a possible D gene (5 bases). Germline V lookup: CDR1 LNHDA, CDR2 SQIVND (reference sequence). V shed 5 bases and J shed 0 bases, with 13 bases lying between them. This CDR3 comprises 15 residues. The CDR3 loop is CASSVQQESNYGYTF. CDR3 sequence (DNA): TGTGCCAGTAGTGTCCAACAGGAATCTAACTATGGCTACACCTTC.